This entry lists 6 T cell receptor beta chains sequenced from one sample in a study of T cells in Graves' hyperthyroidism and ophthalmopathy. From RNA transcripts, TCR beta CDR3 regions were amplified. The HTBI primer set served for first-round RT-PCR of the TCR CDR3. TCRdb reanalysed the multiplex PCR reads using MiXCR and keeps one entry per CDR3 protein. The table lists about 330,000 distinct CDR3 sequences, roughly 13% of them singletons. Sequencing was carried out using blood. The receptors come from a woman in her thirties or forties with Graves' ophthalmopathy.

This clonotype showed up many times. The rearrangement uses TRBV20-1 and TRBJ2-1, with 10 nucleotides matching TRBD2. After removal of 5 bases from V and 4 bases from J, the junction contained 8 bases not matched to a gene. From germline, CDR1 is DFQATT and CDR2 SNEGSKA (reference sequence). This CDR3 is 15 amino acids long. The CDR3 DNA follows: TGCAGTGCTGCCCCCGGGACTAGCGCTTACAATGAGCAGTTCTTC. Its protein is CSAAPGTSAYNEQFF.

Many counts were recorded for this clonotype. This CDR3 reads CASSLGTVYGYTF. As DNA, the CDR3 is TGTGCCAGCAGCTTGGGGACGGTCTATGGCTACACCTTC. This chain links TRBV7-9 with TRBJ1-2; possible D gene TRBD1, 5 bases. The ends were cut back, 3 bases at V and 4 bases at J, with 9 bases in the middle. The CDR3 runs to 13 residues. Germline CDR1 SEHNR, CDR2 FQNEAQ (reference sequence). Based on the CDR3 plus reference TRBV7-9 and TRBJ1-2, the full variable domain is DTGVSQNPRHKITKRGQNVTFRCDPISEHNRLYWYRQTLGQGPEFLTYFQNEAQLEKSRLLSDRFSAERPKGSFSTLEIQRTEQGDSAMYLCASSLGTVYGYTFGSGTRLTVV.

This clonotype came up many times. The V call is TRBV12-3 or TRBV12-4, the J call TRBJ1-6; D is uncertain. The V and J ends lost 5 bases and 1 base respectively, with 12 bases between them. This CDR3 spans 16 amino acids. CDR3 bases: TGTGCCAGCAGTCAGGACGATTTTTCCTATAATTCACCCCTCCACTTT. This sequence encodes CASSQDDFSYNSPLHF.

The sample holds many counts of this clonotype. The rearrangement uses TRBV12-3 or TRBV12-4 and TRBJ1-1; 9 positions match TRBD1. The V gene end was trimmed by 5 bases and the J gene end by 5 bases; junction bases not matched to a gene: 9. This CDR3 region has 15 residues. CDR3 in DNA: TGTGCCAGCAGTGCCCCCACAGGGGGCCGGACTGAAGCTTTCTTT. Encoded protein: CASSAPTGGRTEAFF.

This clonotype was detected ten times or more. The J gene is TRBJ1-2, the V gene TRBV28; D possibly corresponds to TRBD1 (6 bases). The V end was cut by 2 bases, the J end by 2 bases, with 18 bases between. In germline, CDR1 is MDHEN, CDR2 SYDVKM. The CDR3 totals 17 residues. For the CDR3, the DNA is TGTGCCAGCAGTTTAGGGTCGGTGACAGGAAAAAACTATGGCTACACCTTC. Translation: CASSLGSVTGKNYGYTF.

Regarding this clonotype: This may be a read error: a much more frequent sequence differs by one nucleotide. The chain couples TRBV28 to TRBJ2-2, with a possible D match to TRBD1 (5 bases). Germline V lookup: CDR1 MDHEN, CDR2 SYDVKM. The length of the CDR3 is 14 residues. The germline V and J ends were trimmed by 7 bases and 0 bases, with 9 bases remaining between them. This CDR3 reads CASNKQANTGELFF. CDR3 DNA sequence: TGTGCCAGCAACAAACAGGCGAACACCGGGGAGCTGTTTTTT.